Listed below are T cell receptor beta chains from one sample, sequenced in a study of high-grade serous ovarian cancer treatment subgroups. Only in-frame clones appear in the TCRdb table, and some are missing; sequencing was by immunoSEQ multiplex PCR. Among about 8,500 clones listed, 76% were seen once. Material for sequencing was tumor tissue. These receptors were taken from a human donor with high-grade serous ovarian cancer. The CDR3 runs from the conserved cysteine through the conserved F or W. Each record gives: V gene, clone size, D gene, J gene, CDR3 DNA, CDR3 protein. A D gene is named only where the DNA matches it firmly. Expanded clones are given a class, and other clones once, few, many or no size at all.

TRBV6-6	-	TRBD1	TRBJ1-2	TGTGCCAGCAGTTATAAGGCAGGGGGTTTGAACTATGGCTACACCTTC	CASSYKAGGLNYGYTF
TRBV30	-	-	TRBJ1-2	TGTGCCTGGAGCCCAGGGGACATCTATGGCTACACCTTC	CAWSPGDIYGYTF
TRBV18	-	-	TRBJ2-7	TGTGCCAGCTCACCAGCGGGTCTGAACGAGCAGTACTTC	CASSPAGLNEQYF
TRBV11-2	-	-	TRBJ2-2	TGTGCCAGCAGCTTAGCCATTAACACCGGGGAGCTGTTTTTT	CASSLAINTGELFF
TRBV6-1	few	-	TRBJ1-5	TGTGCCAGCTCTTTCGGGGACGGCAATCAGCCCCAGCATTTT	CASSFGDGNQPQHF
TRBV5-1	-	-	TRBJ1-2	TGCGCCAGCAGCTTGGAACAGGGCAGTTATGGCTACACCTTC	CASSLEQGSYGYTF
TRBV5-1	-	TRBD1	TRBJ2-7	TGCGCCAGCGCAGACAGTGACAGGGGGTACGAGCAGTACTTC	CASADSDRGYEQYF
TRBV15	-	-	TRBJ2-5	TGTGCCACCAGCAGAGGTTCATCAGGGATGGAGACCCAGTACTTC	CATSRGSSGMETQYF
TRBV5-1	-	-	TRBJ1-1	TGCGCCAGCAGCTTGGCCAGTGAGGACACTGAAGCTTTCTTT	CASSLASEDTEAFF
TRBV9	-	TRBD2	TRBJ2-5	TGTGCCAGCAGCGTATACCTGGGGGAGGGTGGAGAGACCCAGTACTTC	CASSVYLGEGGETQYF
TRBV29-1	-	-	TRBJ1-1	TGCAGCTCACTGGGCGGACGGTTGAACACTGAAGCTTTCTTT	CSSLGGRLNTEAFF
TRBV10-3	-	TRBD1	TRBJ1-5	TGTGCCATCAGTAGACAGGGGGTCAATCAGCCCCAGCATTTT	CAISRQGVNQPQHF
TRBV6-1	once	-	TRBJ1-1	TGTGCCAGCACTTACCGACGGAACACTGAAGCTTTCTTT	CASTYRRNTEAFF
TRBV10-1	-	-	TRBJ2-5	TGCGCCAGCAGTCCCGGGACGGCTGTAGAGACCCAGTACTTC	CASSPGTAVETQYF
TRBV7-3	-	TRBD2	TRBJ2-7	TGTGCCAGCAGCCTAACCGGGACTAGCGGCTACGAGCAGTACTTC	CASSLTGTSGYEQYF
TRBV5-5	-	-	TRBJ1-5	TGTGCCAGCGCTGTGGGAAGCAATCAGCCCCAGCATTTT	CASAVGSNQPQHF
TRBV19	-	-	TRBJ1-4	TGTGCCAGTAGTAGAAAGAGTGCAACTAATGAAAAACTGTTTTTT	CASSRKSATNEKLFF
TRBV6-5	once	-	TRBJ1-2	TGTGCCAGCAGTGAAGTTGGCTACACCTTC	CASSEVGYTF
TRBV2	-	TRBD2	TRBJ2-2	TGTGCCAGCAGTGAAGCTTCTAGCGGTAACACCGGGGAGCTGTTTTTT	CASSEASSGNTGELFF